Listed below are T cell receptor beta chains from one sample, sequenced in a study of blood T cell repertoires in COVID-19. The table came from immunoSEQ multiplex PCR; TCRdb's copy has only in-frame clones and leaves some out. The data hold 300,000 to 400,000 clones, with about 86% observed a single time. Sequencing used PBMCs or T cells enriched from blood (not recorded which). Every receptor here comes from a woman in her forties with acute COVID-19. Both conserved end residues are part of each CDR3. Each record gives: D gene, CDR3 length, clone size, J gene, V gene, CDR3 protein, CDR3 DNA. A D gene is named only where the DNA matches it firmly. Not all rows give a size; the values are once, few, many and, for expanded clones, a class.

>NA|12|NA|TRBJ1-1|TRBV5-1
CASSQGSTEAFF
TGCGCCAGCAGCCAGGGGAGCACTGAAGCTTTCTTT
>NA|14|NA|TRBJ1-1|TRBV19
CASSIVHQNTEAFF
TGTGCCAGTAGTATAGTACACCAGAACACTGAAGCTTTCTTT
>NA|15|NA|TRBJ1-4|TRBV7-2
CASSSRQDGNEKLFF
TGTGCCAGCAGCTCAAGACAGGACGGTAATGAAAAACTGTTTTTT
>TRBD2|15|once|TRBJ2-5|TRBV4-3
CASSQGGTKEETQYF
TGCGCCAGCAGCCAAGGGGGGACTAAAGAAGAGACCCAGTACTTC
>NA|15|NA|TRBJ2-3|TRBV19
CASSIGDTTTDTQYF
TGTGCCAGTAGTATAGGGGACACCACGACAGATACGCAGTATTTT
>NA|15|once|TRBJ2-5|TRBV29-1
CSSSVGSGQQETQYF
TGCAGCTCCTCCGTAGGGAGCGGGCAACAAGAGACCCAGTACTTC
>TRBD2|16|NA|TRBJ2-5|TRBV5-6
CASSLSRLAGVETQYF
TGTGCCAGCAGTTTATCCCGACTAGCGGGTGTAGAGACCCAGTACTTC
>NA|13|NA|TRBJ2-7|TRBV6-1
CASSDGGNYEQYF
TGTGCCAGCAGTGATGGGGGGAACTACGAGCAGTACTTC
>NA|14|NA|TRBJ2-1|TRBV5-1
CASRSIGSYNEQFF
TGCGCCAGCAGGTCTATCGGGTCCTACAATGAGCAGTTCTTC
>NA|12|NA|TRBJ1-1|TRBV28
CASSFPRTEAFF
TGTGCCAGCAGTTTCCCCCGCACTGAAGCTTTCTTT